What follows is one T cell receptor (beta chain) and its context. As processed by the authors: Amplification with reference gene primers provided the estimates of nucleated cell counts. Using immunoSEQ multiplex PCR, the repertoire was profiled, and TCRdb retains in-frame clones only, with some absent. D and trimming come from the DNA, and the V and J calls and clone size come from that table. The profile shows some 210,000 clones, about four fifths of them singletons. The CDR3 has 16 residues. The data were taken from a study of blood T cell repertoires in COVID-19. Study details: The analysed material was cDNA or gDNA that came from T cells, B-cell-depleted T cells, or PBMCs.

The gene calls are TRBV21-1 and TRBJ2-4; the table names TRBD1, a call not compared with the DNA. TRBV21-1 is described as a pseudogene. Specimen: peripheral blood. The TCR comes from a woman between 50 and 59 years old with active or convalescent COVID-19. CDR3 sequence: CANTGGFSLAKNIQYF. Here the CDR3 DNA reads TGTGCCAATACAGGGGGATTCTCCCTAGCCAAAAACATTCAGTACTTC.